This note documents a single T cell receptor (beta chain) sequence. The antigen remains unidentified. Before the COVID-19 pandemic, during about 2010-2018, CD4+ T cells were taken from unexposed donors. CD4 enrichment then naive enrichment separated naive from memory CD4+ cells. Deep TCR-beta sequencing used DNA from uncultured naive and memory CD4+ T cells. Here immunoSEQ multiplex PCR was the method, and the copy in TCRdb shows in-frame clones only, minus some. This table holds 68,000 or so clones, approximately 93% found once. These data come from a study of CD4 T cells in relation to SARS-CoV-2 and coronaviruses. Broader study findings: The cross-reactivity analysis covered only spike protein, not other viral proteins. In around 60% of donors, memory CD4+ clonotypes crossrecognized SARS-CoV-2 and at least one common cold coronavirus spike.

CDR3 length equals 15 residues. The material sequenced was naive CD4+ T cells from PBMCs. The subset: naive CD4+ T cells isolated by negative enrichment. The source of this sequence is a human donor in good health. The J gene is TRBJ2-5, the V gene TRBV21-1; TRBD1, the table's D call, was not compared with the DNA. TRBV21-1 is an annotated pseudogene. CDR3 nucleotide sequence: TGTGCCAGCAAGCCGGGACAGAGGAAGGAAGAGACCCAGTACTTC. Protein product: CASKPGQRKEETQYF.